This T cell receptor (beta chain) stems from a study of cytomegalovirus exposure and HLA in healthy donors (dated by TCRdb to the late 2010s). Concerning the study at large: An earlier analysis of several hundred of the donors reported about 250 Gb of sequence data and some 120 million unique TCR beta sequences from 150 million to 200 million T cells. In an earlier analysis of 500 to 650 of the donors, high-throughput TCR beta sequencing was used to judge whether each TCR beta V gene segment behaved as functional or pseudogenic. The number of donors typed differed by locus, with roughly 629-640 for A, B, C, DRB1 and DQB1, around 500 for DQA1, 600 to 610 for DPA1, and some 470 for DPB1. Because of strong linkage in the cohort, roughly five DR-DQ haplotypes were treated as single units for association and clustering. In a later analysis, previously published TCR beta repertoires from about 670 donors were re-analyzed and high-resolution HLA genotyping was added so that TCR occurrence patterns could be studied. Along with the roughly 710-subject first cohort, a separate validation cohort of over a hundred different subjects was used. Rather than drawing on any new phenotypic data, the later analysis identified candidate immune exposures from TCR beta sequences and the way those sequences occurred across donors. HLA typing covered class I and class II loci at four-digit resolution. Every repertoire in the discovery cohort had been generated on one and the same sequencing platform. An early release covering roughly 580 HLA-typed donors comprised approximately 290 gigabases of sequencing data and some 79 million unique TCR sequences. The study was designed to test whether signatures of past pathogen exposure could be identified by cataloging public T cell receptors. Donor age, sex, ethnicity and CMV serostatus were compiled together with the repertoire data. The study profiled the T cell repertoires of approximately 700 subjects by immunosequencing and related them to cytomegalovirus serostatus. A later genetic analysis took genome-wide SNP genotypes for about three fifths of the 666 donors and used that subset as a discovery cohort. On average, roughly 240,000 unique TCR beta nucleotide sequences were sequenced per donor among more than 350 genotyped donors of the cohort, with around 19% of those sequences being non-productive. Among the approximately 400 genotyped donors, around 79% belonged to the genetic ancestry cluster associated with self-reported Caucasian donors. To predict cytomegalovirus infection status, the study brought together high-throughput TCR immunosequencing, statistical association of individual TCRs with disease status, and machine learning.

The library was built by means of the immunoSEQ multiplex PCR assay. For the multiplex PCR, a mixture combining 60 forward primers for TCR Vbeta segments and 13 reverse primers for TCR Jbeta segments was used. The CDR3 region of rearranged TCR beta genes was amplified from genomic DNA with a multiplex PCR assay. The amplified TCR beta libraries were sequenced on the Illumina HiSeq System as 87-base-pair reads. The authors' analysis ran thus. A later analysis tallied 75 million to 85 million unique TCR beta chains across the 550 to 850 repertoires, and some 10 million of those chains were shared by two or more donors. Raw reads were error-corrected and collapsed into unique sequences with a nearest-neighbor algorithm that merged closely related sequences to remove PCR and sequencing errors. Alignment of CDR3 sequences to IMGT reference sequences was used to assign V, D and J gene segments. Each retained sequence needed at least a six-nucleotide match to both a V gene segment and a J gene segment. A rearrangement was called productive if the CDR3 had no stop codons and remained in frame with V and J, and every other rearrangement was called non-productive. Following IMGT convention, CDR3 was defined as the stretch from the second conserved V-encoded cysteine up to the conserved J-encoded phenylalanine. In an earlier analysis of more than 550 of the donors, sequences lacking an unambiguous match to a single V gene segment were excluded. An earlier analysis of a few hundred of the donors called V segments functional above 56.7% productive rearrangements and segregating when the between-donor standard deviation exceeded 5%. A statistical classification framework was developed to diagnose cytomegalovirus status using the catalog of TCR beta chain sequences. In a later analysis, TCR nucleotide sequences were compared against IMGT/GENE-DB human TR gene sequences so that V and J genes could be assigned. A later analysis assigned CDR3 sequences and most-parsimonious VDJ recombination scenarios with the TCRdist pipeline. In a later analysis, each TCR beta chain was defined by its CDR3 amino acid sequence together with its V-gene family, and reads without a unique V-gene family were excluded. A later analysis removed roughly 590 highly shared, low-generation-probability nucleotide sequences to deal with suspected cross-contamination and a sequencing artifact. In a later analysis, a clonal expansion index was calculated for each public chain from normalized within-repertoire ranks of inferred template counts. Generation probabilities in a later analysis came from a VDJ recombination model fitted to out-of-frame rearrangements, and those results were checked against IGoR. A later analysis scored TCR-TCR, TCR-HLA and TCR-CMV co-occurrence with hypergeometric tests, applying a repertoire-size bias correction to TCR pairs. A later analysis estimated false discovery rates by permuting HLA or CMV assignments 20 times. In a later analysis, co-occurring TCRs were grouped with DBSCAN, and TCRdist sequence similarity was added when clustering was performed within HLA-allele-positive subsets. Repertoires with fewer than 30,000 or more than 120,000 public chains were left out of co-occurrence clustering, as were a handful of repertoires with anomalous nucleotide sharing. TCRdb obtained this table from immuneACCESS and retained in-frame rearrangements with V and J assigned. These tables miss some clones; where compared with another copy, unresolved V genes account for less than half of the shortfall, and the remainder is unexplained. The V and J calls and clone size are taken from that table; D and trimming were inferred from the DNA. Counted in this sample were over 150,000 clones; roughly 80% of them appeared once. 13% of the sample comes from the top ten.

V is trimmed back by 4 bases and J by 8 bases, and the junction contains 10 bases that no gene match accounts for. As encoded in the germline V gene (reference sequence), CDR1 is GTSNPN while CDR2 is SVGIG. The CDR3 covers 15 residues, taking in both the cysteine and the phenylalanine. Left in the record is the CDR3 DNA by itself, 45 bases read in frame from the first base. On this clone itself: The specificity of this receptor is unknown. Per-base quality was not reported, and no clone a single base away is much larger than it.

The study at large found these results: In a later analysis, the rate of TCR association differed among HLA loci, with DRB1 alleles having the most associated TCRs and HLA-C alleles having the fewest. Because HLA typing was missing for some donors at each locus, association tests included only the typed subset. An association between a missense DCLRE1C variant and V-gene and J-gene trimming of TCR beta chains was found in a later genetic analysis and replicated in an independent cohort. While some public TCRs were present in many individuals, most TCR sequences turned up only very rarely across donors. The classifier was reported to diagnose cytomegalovirus status with high specificity and sensitivity in both the original and validation cohorts. Roughly uniform sequencing depth across donors was assumed in presence/absence analyses, although this assumption may not hold. The 87-base-pair reads could not distinguish some IMGT-functional V segments, including TRBV6-2 and TRBV6-3, so those segments were excluded. Correlated functional status among segregating V segments might be attributable to linkage disequilibrium, but an unknown experimental factor could not be ruled out. For the cohort, immune exposure information was limited to CMV serostatus. It was suggested by the authors that the approach could potentially be generalized to other disease states and immunological phenotypes. Assigning TCR associations to individual alleles was difficult when HLA alleles, especially DR and DQ, strongly co-occurred. Only TCR beta chains were sequenced in this cohort, and the absence of alpha or paired-chain data limited detectable features. The earlier analysis of almost 600 of the donors excluded roughly 16 rarely observed V segments, including chromosome 9 orphons, because counts were too low. A cluster of highly shared sequence variants was judged likely to be a technical artifact of the sequencing pipeline. Most CMV-associated TCR beta chains appeared to be HLA-restricted in a later analysis, and the HLA associations seemed to be driven largely by CMV exposure. In vitro tests confirmed that a few of the cytomegalovirus-associated TCR beta chains recognize cytomegalovirus antigens. A later analysis found that HLA-associated TCR beta chains were more clonally expanded and had lower generation probabilities than equally common non-associated chains. Several of the top co-occurrence clusters appeared to be linked to parvovirus B19, influenza, CMV and Epstein-Barr virus, according to a later analysis. An earlier analysis of approximately 500 of the donors showed that most TCR beta V segments appeared in productive rearrangements either about 87% or about 30% of the time, which broadly matched IMGT annotations. Specific HLA alleles were associated with 15,000 to 20,000 TCR beta sequences at a false discovery rate of 0.05 in a later analysis. In the study, 164 TCR beta chains were listed as associated with cytomegalovirus. A further reported finding was that TCR beta sequences accurately predicted the HLA-A and HLA-B alleles for most subjects in the first cohort. A later genetic analysis reported fewer N-insertions in productive TCRs among donors in an Asian-associated ancestry cluster than the roughly 700-donor mean.

The cohort was made up of approximately 670 healthy bone marrow donors. All cohort members were sampled while nominally healthy, although unrecorded immune exposures were likely present. The donor was CMV seropositive and was included in the group of 290 or so seropositive cohort members. A peripheral blood sample was collected from each donor, and TCR beta sequencing was performed on peripheral blood mononuclear cells. The Qiagen DNeasy Blood Extraction Kit was used to extract genomic DNA from the blood cell samples. This TCR was recovered from a man younger than 40 in good health and CMV-seropositive. The sample was PBMCs. Rearrangement joined TRBV30 to TRBJ2-7; 14 central nucleotides agree with TRBD2. CDR3 region: CAWKTSGRADRKQYF. The DNA sequence follows: TGTGCCTGGAAGACTAGCGGGAGGGCCGATAGGAAGCAGTACTTC.